Presented here are 25 T cell receptor beta chains from one specimen sequenced in a study of cytomegalovirus exposure and HLA in healthy donors. A multiplex PCR was run with 60 Vbeta primers and 13 Jbeta primers. Assay used: immunoSEQ multiplex PCR; TCRdb lists only in-frame clones, some missing. The table lists 250,000 to 350,000 clones, 75% to 85% of them singletons. The sequencing sample was made of PBMCs. The receptor set was obtained from a girl aged 2 to 10 in good health and CMV-seronegative.

The chain recombines TRBV27 with TRBJ1-5; D is perhaps TRBD1 (5 bases). In germline, CDR1 is MNHEY, CDR2 SMNVEV (reference sequence). The ends were cut back, 5 bases at V and 4 bases at J, with 15 bases in the middle. The CDR3 totals 15 residues. The DNA for the CDR3 is TGTGCCAGCAGTATAGGGCAGGGTTTTAATCAGCCCCAGCATTTT. Its protein product is CASSIGQGFNQPQHF.

The chain has TRBV7-6 and TRBJ2-1; 7 nucleotides agree with TRBD2. V lost 2 bases to trimming and J lost 4 bases; unmatched junction nucleotides: 14. This CDR3 is 18 amino acids long. Germline V CDR1 and CDR2: SGHVS, FNYEAQ. CDR3 nucleotides: TGTGCCAGCAGCTTACGGGTGGGGGGGACTATACAGTACAATGAGCAGTTCTTC. This sequence encodes CASSLRVGGTIQYNEQFF.

This clone occurred a few times. J is TRBJ1-2 and V is TRBV30; tentatively, D is TRBD1 (5 bases). V was shortened by 0 bases and J by 2 bases, with 13 bases between the two germline ends. Per the germline V gene, CDR1 is GTSNPN and CDR2 is SVGIG (reference sequence). The CDR3 covers 15 residues. The CDR3 nucleotides read TGTGCCTGGAGTGTACGACGGGGGGGGAACTATGGCTACACCTTC. This gives the protein CAWSVRRGGNYGYTF.

The chain has TRBV4-1 and TRBJ2-7, with 8 bases matching TRBD2. Unmatched junction bases numbered 4, after V lost 0 bases and J lost 3 bases. The CDR3 spans 15 residues. Germline V gives CDR1 MGHRA, CDR2 YSYEKL. CDR3 sequence (DNA): TGCGCCAGCAGCCAAGAGGGTAGCGGGGTCTACGAGCAGTACTTC. It specifies CASSQEGSGVYEQYF.

V usage is TRBV6-1 and J usage is TRBJ1-5; 9 nucleotides align to TRBD1. V lost 6 bases to trimming and J lost 5 bases; unmatched junction nucleotides: 5. CDR3 length: 14 residues. Germline V gene sequence: CDR1 MNHNS, CDR2 SASEGT. CDR3 sequence: CASRRDREDQPQHF. In DNA form, the CDR3 reads TGTGCCAGCAGAAGGGACAGGGAGGATCAGCCCCAGCATTTT.

The J gene is TRBJ2-7, the V gene TRBV7-2, with 10 bases fitting TRBD2. This CDR3 contains 16 residues. The V and J ends lost 4 bases and 0 bases, in that order; junction bases with no gene match: 6. Looked up from germline, CDR1 is SGHTA and CDR2 is FQGNSA. CDR3 DNA: TGTGCCAGCAGCTCGAGTAGCGGGGGGCACTCCTACGAGCAGTACTTC. As protein: CASSSSSGGHSYEQYF.

V usage is TRBV4-1 and J usage is TRBJ2-1; 7 nucleotides align to TRBD2. The ends lost 5 bases at V and 4 bases at J; junction bases unmatched: 14. Germline-derived CDR1 and CDR2 are MGHRA and YSYEKL. The CDR3 runs to 17 residues. The DNA for the CDR3 is TGCGCCAGCAGCGGGTCGGGAGGCCTGACTGTATACAATGAGCAGTTCTTC. Its translation is CASSGSGGLTVYNEQFF.

A single count supports this clone. Germline and junction disagree at one end, which may indicate a read error. This chain connects TRBV7-8 to TRBJ1-4; D not certain. The germline V gene encodes CDR1 SGHVS and CDR2 FQNEAQ. The CDR3 has 15 residues. The CDR3 nucleotides read TGTGCCAGCAGCTTAGCGGAGGGATTTTTGGAAAAACTGCTTTTT. Amino acid sequence: CASSLAEGFLEKLLF.

The gene calls are TRBV25-1 and TRBJ2-3; 9 positions agree with TRBD2. This CDR3 comprises 16 residues. J lost 5 bases, V lost 3 bases, and 9 bases had no gene match. Germline V CDR1 and CDR2: MGHDK, SYGVNS. CDR3: CASSDGLARRLDTQYF. Here the CDR3 DNA reads TGTGCCAGCAGTGACGGACTAGCGCGGCGACTAGATACGCAGTATTTT.

The chain has TRBV28 and TRBJ2-7; 8 nucleotides agree with TRBD1. This CDR3 is 14 amino acids long. Germline V gives CDR1 MDHEN, CDR2 SYDVKM. The trim removed 5 bases at V and 5 bases at J, leaving 8 bases unmatched. The CDR3: CASSAAGGLDEQYF. The CDR3 bases are TGTGCCAGCAGTGCCGCAGGGGGCCTCGACGAGCAGTACTTC. Supplemented by reference TRBV28 and TRBJ2-7, the full variable domain reads DVKVTQSSRYLVKRTGEKVFLECVQDMDHENMFWYRQDPGLGLRLIYFSYDVKMKEKGDIPEGYSVSREKKERFSLILESASTNQTSMYLCASSAAGGLDEQYFGPGTRLTVT.

In regard to this clone: Other DNA sequences of this sample code for an identical CDR3. The chain combines TRBV28 with TRBJ1-1; D call uncertain. The CDR3 loop spans 13 amino acids. V lost 1 base and J 1 base, leaving 4 bases between the germline ends. Germline CDR1 and CDR2: MDHEN and SYDVKM. The DNA for the CDR3 is TGTGCCAGCAGTTTATCCGGGAACACTGAAGCTTTCTTT. This translates into CASSLSGNTEAFF.

V is TRBV10-2 and J is TRBJ2-3, with a tentative D call TRBD2 (5 bases). The CDR3 covers 14 residues. Germline V gene lookup returns CDR1 WSHSY and CDR2 SAAADI. The V end was cut by 6 bases, the J end by 0 bases, with 10 bases between. The CDR3 coding sequence is TGCGCCAGCAGATCAAGCGGTAGCACAGATACGCAGTATTTT. This codes for CASRSSGSTDTQYF.

The J gene is TRBJ1-1, the V gene TRBV7-6; D is unresolved. The germline CDR1 and CDR2 sequences are SGHVS and FNYEAQ. The CDR3 consists of 12 residues. V lost 1 base and J 8 bases, leaving 8 bases between the germline ends. The CDR3 sequence: CASSLVPGEAFF. The CDR3 nucleotides read TGTGCCAGCAGCTTAGTTCCAGGAGAAGCTTTCTTT.

The rearrangement uses TRBV5-4 and TRBJ2-1; 11 bases line up with TRBD2. CDR3 length: 14 amino acids. The V and J ends lost 10 bases and 7 bases, in that order; junction bases with no gene match: 10. Germline assignment: CDR1 SGHNT and CDR2 YYREEE (reference sequence). Here the CDR3 reads CAGRTSGGLNEQFF. CDR3 DNA sequence: TGTGCCGGACGTACTAGCGGGGGATTAAATGAGCAGTTCTTC.

The chain joins TRBV27 to TRBJ2-3, with 14 bases fitting TRBD2. This CDR3 is built from 16 residues. The germline CDR1 and CDR2 sequences are MNHEY and SMNVEV (reference sequence). After removal of 6 bases from V and 15 bases from J, the junction contained 17 bases not matched to a gene. CDR3 DNA sequence: TGTGCCAGCAGGGGACTAGCGGGAGTTGGAGGACTTACAAGTTATTTT. Protein: CASRGLAGVGGLTSYF.

This rearrangement joins TRBV18 to TRBJ1-4, with D possibly being TRBD1 (6 bases). The CDR3 is made up of 18 amino acids. Trimming cost V 1 base and J 2 bases, with 17 bases left between them. Germline loops: CDR1 KGHSH, CDR2 LQKENI. In DNA form, the CDR3 reads TGTGCCAGCTCACCACGTCGGCAGGGGAGGGCCACTAATGAAAAACTGTTTTTT. The encoded protein is CASSPRRQGRATNEKLFF.

The chain uses TRBV7-9 and TRBJ2-3; D perhaps matches TRBD2 (5 bases). The CDR3 has 13 amino acids. V was trimmed by 5 bases and J by 6 bases, leaving 12 bases between them. CDR1 SEHNR and CDR2 FQNEAQ come from the germline V gene (reference sequence). The CDR3 sequence: CASSPPGGDTQYF. CDR3 in DNA: TGTGCCAGCAGCCCCCCCGGCGGGGATACGCAGTATTTT.

The chain couples TRBV4-1 to TRBJ2-7; 8 bases are a match to TRBD1. The V segment lost 1 base and the J segment 3 bases; nucleotides outside the gene matches: 8. This CDR3 has 16 amino acids. The germline V gene encodes CDR1 MGHRA and CDR2 YSYEKL. The CDR3 region has the DNA TGCGCCAGCAGCCAAGTCTCCGGACAGGGACACTACGAGCAGTACTTC. Protein sequence: CASSQVSGQGHYEQYF.

The gene calls are TRBV2 and TRBJ1-1; D is undetermined. The CDR3 runs 14 residues. Trimming shortened V by 4 bases and J by 4 bases, and 13 bases separated the two germline ends. CDR1 and CDR2 from the germline V gene are SNHLY and FYNNEI. CDR3 nucleotide sequence: TGTGCCAGCAGTGGGGGAAAGCGGGGCACTGAAGCTTTCTTT. Amino acid sequence: CASSGGKRGTEAFF.

The genes are TRBV5-6 and TRBJ2-1, with TRBD2 identical over 13 bases. Germline V gene lookup returns CDR1 SGHDT and CDR2 YYEEEE. The J segment lost 8 bases and the V segment lost 1 base, leaving 12 bases of the junction unmatched. The CDR3 consists of 18 residues. CDR3 nucleotide sequence: TGTGCCAGCAGCTTGAGCACTAGCGGGAGGGTTGTATCTTATGAGCAGTTCTTC. Its translation: CASSLSTSGRVVSYEQFF.

The chain recombines TRBV7-2 with TRBJ2-5, with TRBD1 matching 10 bases. With V trimmed by 5 bases and J by 4 bases, 7 bases remained unmatched. This CDR3 is 15 amino acids long. Germline V gives CDR1 SGHTA, CDR2 FQGNSA. The CDR3 here is CASSPDGDRGETQYF. The CDR3 DNA reads TGTGCCAGCAGCCCTGATGGGGACAGGGGAGAGACCCAGTACTTC.

The chain carries TRBV2 and TRBJ2-1; TRBD2 matches 8 bases. This CDR3 has 14 amino acids. From germline, CDR1 is SNHLY and CDR2 FYNNEI. The V segment lost 7 bases and the J segment 10 bases; nucleotides outside the gene matches: 12. CDR3 nucleotides: TGTGCCAGCATTCCCGTTGGCGGGAGGTGGGAGCAGTTCTTC. It yields the protein CASIPVGGRWEQFF.

The CDR3 DNA reads TGTGCCAGCAGCCAAAAGGTGAGGGGCAGGGGAAACATTCAGTACTTC. Encoded protein: CASSQKVRGRGNIQYF. This rearrangement joins TRBV21-1 to TRBJ2-4; TRBD1, as called in the table, went unchecked against the DNA. TRBV21-1 constitutes a pseudogene. The length of the CDR3 is 16 residues.

The CDR3 loop reads CAWSVAQQETQYF. CDR3 DNA: TGTGCCTGGAGTGTTGCCCAGCAAGAGACCCAGTACTTC. V and J are TRBV30 and TRBJ2-5; D is ambiguous. This CDR3 comprises 13 residues. CDR1 and CDR2 (germline): GTSNPN, SVGIG (reference sequence). V was clipped by 0 bases and J by 2 bases, with 7 bases between them.

The rearrangement links TRBV28 to TRBJ2-7, with a tentative D call TRBD1 (6 bases). This CDR3 is built from 14 residues. Trimming removed 6 bases at V and 0 bases at J, with 12 bases between. The germline V gene encodes CDR1 MDHEN and CDR2 SYDVKM. The CDR3 spells CASSRTDVSYEQYF. The CDR3 DNA sequence: TGTGCCAGCAGCCGGACAGACGTCTCCTACGAGCAGTACTTC.